In its sample, the clone carrying this TCR beta chain was seen once. The antigen is not known. The sample comes from a study of shared clonotypes between healthy human individuals. Study background: In total, the donors were a couple of women and three men aged 18 to 49. Researchers assigned three CD4 naive, three CD4 memory, two CD8 naive and one CD8 memory plate to each donor.

TCRdb's table, derived via immunoSEQ multiplex PCR, lists solely in-frame clones and lacks some. Seen here are 2 million to 2.5 million clones, about 94% observed once, and the top ten hold around 1.1%. General study findings and limits: The small donor group covered limited genetic and exposure diversity.

V lost 4 bases and J lost 6, with 17 bases in between. The CDR3 has 15 residues. From germline, CDR1 is SGHDT and CDR2 YYEEEE. Naive CD8 cells were CD45RO-negative, positively selected for CCR7, excluding terminally differentiated effector memory CD45RA+ cells. This receptor was identified in a man younger than 30 in good health. The rearrangement uses TRBV5-6 and TRBJ2-1; D remains unclear. The source material was naive CD8+ T cells sorted from blood. This chain's CDR3 is CASSGWHGQANEQFF. The CDR3 coding sequence is TGTGCCAGCAGCGGGTGGCATGGTCAGGCCAATGAGCAGTTCTTC.